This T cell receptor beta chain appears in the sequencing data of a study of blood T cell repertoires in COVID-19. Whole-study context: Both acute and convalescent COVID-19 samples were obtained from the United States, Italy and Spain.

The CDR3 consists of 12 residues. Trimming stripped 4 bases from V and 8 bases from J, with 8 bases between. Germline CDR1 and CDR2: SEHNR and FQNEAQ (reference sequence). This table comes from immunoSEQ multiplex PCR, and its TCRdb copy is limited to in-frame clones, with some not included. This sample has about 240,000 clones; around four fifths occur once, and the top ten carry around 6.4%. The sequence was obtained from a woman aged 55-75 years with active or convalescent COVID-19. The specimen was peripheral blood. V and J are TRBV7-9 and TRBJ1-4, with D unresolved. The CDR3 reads CASSSSREKLFF. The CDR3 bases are TGTGCCAGCAGCTCTTCTCGGGAAAAACTGTTTTTT.